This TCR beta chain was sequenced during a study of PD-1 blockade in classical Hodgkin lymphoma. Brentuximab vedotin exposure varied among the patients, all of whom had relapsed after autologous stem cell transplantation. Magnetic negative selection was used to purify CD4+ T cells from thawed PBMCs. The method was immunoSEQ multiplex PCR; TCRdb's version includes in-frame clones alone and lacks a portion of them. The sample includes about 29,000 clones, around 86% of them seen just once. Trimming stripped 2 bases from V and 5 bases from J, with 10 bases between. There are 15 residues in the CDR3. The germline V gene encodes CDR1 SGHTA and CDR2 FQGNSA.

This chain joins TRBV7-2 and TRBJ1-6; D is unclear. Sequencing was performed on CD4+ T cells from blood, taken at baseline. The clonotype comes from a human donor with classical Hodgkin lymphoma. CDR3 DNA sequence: TGTGCCAGCAGCTTACTCCGCGGGAATAATTCACCCCTCCACTTT. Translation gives CASSLLRGNNSPLHF. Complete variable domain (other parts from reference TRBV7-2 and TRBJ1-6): GAGVSQSPSNKVTEKGKDVELRCDPISGHTALYWYRQSLGQGLEFLIYFQGNSAPDKSGLPSDRFSAERTGGSVSTLTIQRTQQEDSAVYLCASSLLRGNNSPLHFGNGTRLTVT.